The T cell receptor beta chain described here comes from a study of human T cells and chemical hapten exposure. Overall study findings and caveats: Having alopecia, donors may respond immunologically unlike healthy people.

Points on this clonotype: Its target is not known.

From the RACE reads, TCRdb called clonotypes with MiXCR, one entry per CDR3 protein. Here the sample spans just over 350,000 distinct CDR3 sequences, around 6% being singletons. Time point reported: patch test 2, 6 weeks after DPC sensitization. As to treatment: therapeutic diphenylcyclopropenone sensitization with weekly scalp DPC. The sequence was obtained from a woman under 30 with alopecia areata. Some clones in this sample may be carry-over from other donors' samples. The material sequenced was whole blood, taken in connection with sensitization to the hapten diphenylcyclopropenone (DPC).

The CDR3 region has the DNA TGCGCCAGCTCGAGAGCGGGGGGAGCCACAGATACGCAGTATTTT. Amino acids: CASSRAGGATDTQYF. This rearrangement joins TRBV5-1 to TRBJ2-3, with 9 bases aligning to TRBD2. The ends lost 7 bases at V and 2 bases at J; junction bases unmatched: 8. CDR1 and CDR2 from the germline V gene are SGHRS and YFSETQ. The CDR3 loop spans 15 amino acids.